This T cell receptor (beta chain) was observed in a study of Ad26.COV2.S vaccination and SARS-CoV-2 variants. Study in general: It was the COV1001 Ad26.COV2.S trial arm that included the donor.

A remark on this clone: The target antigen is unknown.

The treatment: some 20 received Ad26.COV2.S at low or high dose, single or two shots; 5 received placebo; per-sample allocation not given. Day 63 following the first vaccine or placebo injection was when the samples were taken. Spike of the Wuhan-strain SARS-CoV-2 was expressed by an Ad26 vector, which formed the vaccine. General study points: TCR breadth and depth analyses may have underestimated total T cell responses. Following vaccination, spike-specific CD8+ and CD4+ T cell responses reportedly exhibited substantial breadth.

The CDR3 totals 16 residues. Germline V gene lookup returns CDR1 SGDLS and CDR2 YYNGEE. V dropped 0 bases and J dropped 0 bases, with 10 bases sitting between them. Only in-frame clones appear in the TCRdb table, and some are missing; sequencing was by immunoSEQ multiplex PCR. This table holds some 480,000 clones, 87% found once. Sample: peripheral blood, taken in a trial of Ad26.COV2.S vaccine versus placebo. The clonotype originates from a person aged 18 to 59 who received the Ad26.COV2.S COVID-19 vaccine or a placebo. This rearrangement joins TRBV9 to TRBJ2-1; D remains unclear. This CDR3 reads CASSVDRRSSYNEQFF. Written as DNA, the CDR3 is TGTGCCAGCAGCGTAGATCGACGAAGCTCCTACAATGAGCAGTTCTTC.